Shown below are 18 T cell receptor beta chains from a single sample sequenced in a study of T cells in Graves' hyperthyroidism and ophthalmopathy. The investigators amplified TCR beta CDR3 regions from RNA transcripts. HTBI primers drove first-round RT-PCR of the TCR CDR3. TCRdb reprocessed the multiplex PCR reads via MiXCR and lists one record per CDR3 protein. The repertoire has 500,000 to 550,000 distinct CDR3 sequences, roughly 20% of them found once; the top ten carry roughly 29%. Sequenced input: blood. All receptors derive from a man aged 18 to 30 with Graves' hyperthyroidism.

CDR3: CATSISGTGSYEQYF. Here the CDR3 DNA reads TGTGCCACCAGCATTTCCGGGACAGGGTCCTACGAGCAGTACTTC. The rearrangement joins TRBV15 to TRBJ2-7; 9 nucleotides align to TRBD1. Trimming cost V 4 bases and J 1 base; bases outside gene matches: 5. Looked up from germline, CDR1 is LNHNV and CDR2 is YYDKDF (reference sequence). The CDR3 contains 15 residues.

The sample holds many counts of this clonotype. The chain uses TRBV7-2 and TRBJ2-7; no definite D call. Looked up from germline, CDR1 is SGHTA and CDR2 is FQGNSA. The CDR3 has 14 amino acids. V lost 3 bases, J lost 1 base, and 10 bases lay in between. In nucleotides, the CDR3 is TGTGCCAGCAGCTTTCGACTGAATTCCTACGAGCAGTACTTC. Encoded protein: CASSFRLNSYEQYF.

The sample holds many counts of this clonotype. This sequence joins TRBV6-5 and TRBJ1-1; unclear D gene. This CDR3 region has 15 residues. Trimming removed 4 bases from V and 0 bases from J, with 12 bases in between. CDR1 and CDR2 (germline): MNHEY, SVGAGI. The CDR3 spells CASSSYHGMNTEAFF. The CDR3 coding sequence is TGTGCCAGCAGTTCCTACCATGGAATGAACACTGAAGCTTTCTTT.

This clonotype was counted many times. CDR3 DNA: TGTGCCAGTAGTAACGGGGGGGACGCTGAAGCTTTCTTT. It encodes CASSNGGDAEAFF. The V call is TRBV19, the J call TRBJ1-1; possible D gene TRBD1, 5 bases. V lost 4 bases to trimming and J lost 6 bases, with 12 bases between them. Germline values: CDR1 LNHDA, CDR2 SQIVND (reference sequence). This CDR3 contains 13 residues.

The rearrangement links TRBV7-2 to TRBJ2-5, with 14 bases aligning to TRBD2. Germline V gives CDR1 SGHTA, CDR2 FQGNSA. Trimming cost V 1 base and J 5 bases; bases outside gene matches: 3. CDR3 length: 16 residues. The CDR3 region has the DNA TGTGCCAGCAGCTTAGGGACTAGCGGGAGGAGGGAGACCCAGTACTTC. As protein: CASSLGTSGRRETQYF.

This clonotype was detected ten times or more. The J gene is TRBJ1-5, the V gene TRBV24-1; tentatively, D is TRBD1 (6 bases). There are 15 residues in the CDR3. The germline V and J ends were trimmed by 5 bases and 0 bases, with 10 bases remaining between them. CDR1 is KGHDR and CDR2 is SFDVKD in the germline V gene. CDR3 loop: CATSGRQDSNQPQHF. CDR3 DNA sequence: TGTGCCACCAGTGGCCGACAGGATAGCAATCAGCCCCAGCATTTT.

V gene TRBV27 combines with J gene TRBJ2-2; D gene unclear. CDR3 length equals 14 residues. Between the trimmed V and J ends, which lost 8 bases and 4 bases, there was a span of 14 bases. Germline lookup yields CDR1 MNHEY and CDR2 SMNVEV (reference sequence). The CDR3 reads CASARTEFTGELFF. The DNA for the CDR3 is TGTGCCAGCGCCCGGACCGAATTCACCGGGGAGCTGTTTTTT.

About this clonotype itself: A much larger clone is a single base away; this may be a read error. V gene TRBV2 combines with J gene TRBJ2-7, with 8 bases aligning to TRBD1. Germline lookup yields CDR1 SNHLY and CDR2 FYNNEI. The CDR3 extends over 15 amino acids. In DNA form, the CDR3 reads TGTGCCAGCAGGACAGAGAGACAGGGGACTTACGAGCAGGACTTC. Its protein product is CASRTERQGTYEQDF.

This clonotype was observed a few times. This chain connects TRBV7-9 to TRBJ1-1; D perhaps matches TRBD1 (5 bases). The CDR3 loop spans 16 amino acids. Between the trimmed V and J ends, which lost 5 bases and 1 base, there was a span of 17 bases. The germline CDR1 and CDR2 sequences are SEHNR and FQNEAQ (reference sequence). CDR3 residues: CASSALGGGTNTEAFF. The CDR3 DNA reads TGTGCCAGCAGCGCTCTCGGTGGGGGAACGAACACTGAAGCTTTCTTT. Full variable domain (missing parts from reference TRBV7-9 and TRBJ1-1): DTGVSQNPRHKITKRGQNVTFRCDPISEHNRLYWYRQTLGQGPEFLTYFQNEAQLEKSRLLSDRFSAERPKGSFSTLEIQRTEQGDSAMYLCASSALGGGTNTEAFFGQGTRLTVV.

This clonotype was seen many times. V usage is TRBV19 and J usage is TRBJ1-1, with D tentatively TRBD1 (6 bases). Germline lookup yields CDR1 LNHDA and CDR2 SQIVND (reference sequence). The CDR3 runs 18 residues. V was clipped by 5 bases and J by 0 bases, with 22 bases between them. In nucleotides, the CDR3 is TGTGCCAGTAGTCCTACGGAACCGGGACACCTGATGAACACTGAAGCTTTCTTT. Protein product: CASSPTEPGHLMNTEAFF.

This clonotype came up many times. The V call is TRBV9, the J call TRBJ1-2, with 7 bases identical to TRBD1. CDR1 SGDLS and CDR2 YYNGEE come from the germline V gene. Trimming took 4 bases from V and 4 from J; bases not matched to a gene: 10. This CDR3 spans 15 amino acids. The CDR3 loop is CASSTRQGEAYGYTF. The CDR3 DNA follows: TGTGCCAGCAGCACCCGACAGGGCGAGGCCTATGGCTACACCTTC.

This clonotype has more than one count but fewer than ten. The chain recombines TRBV3-1 with TRBJ2-2, with 12 bases that match TRBD2. This CDR3 spans 18 amino acids. Trimming removed 0 bases from V and 5 bases from J; junction bases left unmatched: 7. Germline values: CDR1 LGHDT, CDR2 YNNKEL (reference sequence). CDR3: CASSQEIWGTSGTGELFF. The CDR3 DNA is TGTGCCAGCAGCCAAGAAATTTGGGGGACTAGCGGGACCGGGGAGCTGTTTTTT.

The table lists this clonotype with many counts. The chain couples TRBV30 to TRBJ1-5; D gene unclear. The germline V gene encodes CDR1 GTSNPN and CDR2 SVGIG (reference sequence). The length of the CDR3 is 12 residues. The germline V and J ends were trimmed by 1 base and 6 bases, with 7 bases remaining between them. CDR3 DNA sequence: TGTGCCTGGAGTGGCCCTGGTCAGCCCCAGCATTTT. This encodes CAWSGPGQPQHF.

This clonotype was seen ten or more times. The chain couples TRBV10-3 to TRBJ1-1; unclear D gene. The CDR3 contains 12 residues. Germline CDR1 and CDR2: ENHRY and SYGVKD. Trimming stripped 5 bases from V and 0 bases from J, with 4 bases between. The CDR3 coding sequence is TGTGCCATCAGTAGGCTGAACACTGAAGCTTTCTTT. This translates into CAISRLNTEAFF.

Many counts were recorded for this clonotype. The chain couples TRBV27 to TRBJ1-2; D unclear. Looked up from germline, CDR1 is MNHEY and CDR2 is SMNVEV (reference sequence). With 3 bases removed from V and 8 bases from J, the gap between germline ends came to 13 bases. The length of the CDR3 is 13 residues. The CDR3 coding sequence is TGTGCCAGCAGTTTCAAGGGCGGTTGGGGCTACACCTTC. It is translated as CASSFKGGWGYTF.

This clonotype was seen a few times. The rearrangement joins TRBV20-1 to TRBJ2-7, with TRBD2 matching over 8 bases. The CDR3 is 13 amino acids. V lost 6 bases, J lost 6 bases, and 10 bases stayed unmatched. From germline, CDR1 is DFQATT and CDR2 SNEGSKA (reference sequence). CDR3 bases: TGCAGTGCGGATGAGCGGGGGACTAGCGAGCAGTACTTC. This codes for CSADERGTSEQYF.

As concerns this clonotype: A much larger clonotype is one base distant, so this may be a read error. The rearrangement links TRBV11-2 to TRBJ1-5; a possible D gene is TRBD1 (5 bases). This CDR3 is 16 amino acids long. Germline CDR1 is SGHAT and CDR2 is FQNNGV. The CDR3 protein is CASSLGGAAGNQPEHF. CDR3 in DNA: TGTGCCAGCAGCTTAGGAGGGGCCGCGGGCAATCAGCCCGAGCATTTT.

This clonotype was counted at least ten times. The J gene is TRBJ1-2, the V gene TRBV10-3; 8 bases fit TRBD1. J lost 3 bases, V lost 0 bases, and 0 bases had no gene match. This CDR3 has 14 residues. Germline V CDR1 and CDR2: ENHRY, SYGVKD. CDR3: CAISESTGDYGYTF. The CDR3 DNA follows: TGTGCCATCAGTGAGTCGACAGGGGACTATGGCTACACCTTC.